The next 3 T cell receptor beta chains were all read from a single sample in a study of immune cell composition in non-small cell lung cancer. Repertoires were generated with immunoSEQ multiplex PCR, while TCRdb's copy carries only in-frame clones and drops some. The repertoire holds approximately 3,100 clones, with roughly four fifths as singletons. The sample was also reused in another study, on CD4 T cells in lung cancer.

Input material: lung tumor tissue. Receptors originate from a human donor with non-small cell lung cancer.

The V gene is TRBV5-6, the J gene TRBJ1-5; D is uncertain. The germline V gene has CDR1 SGHDT and CDR2 YYEEEE. This CDR3 contains 16 residues. Trimming cost V 0 bases and J 4 bases, with 14 bases left between them. CDR3 region: CASSLASRGINQPQHF. For the CDR3, the DNA is TGTGCCAGCAGCTTGGCGTCGAGAGGGATAAATCAGCCCCAGCATTTT.

The chain employs TRBV27 and TRBJ1-2; 8 bases align to TRBD1. There are 14 residues in the CDR3. After removal of 3 bases from V and 4 bases from J, the junction contained 4 bases not matched to a gene. CDR1 and CDR2 from the germline V gene are MNHEY and SMNVEV (reference sequence). This CDR3 reads CASSFSDRVYGYTF. As DNA, the CDR3 is TGTGCCAGCAGTTTCTCGGACAGGGTCTATGGCTACACCTTC.

This chain connects TRBV6-1 to TRBJ2-5; a weak D match, TRBD2 (5 bases). Trimming removed 1 base from V and 7 bases from J, with 13 bases in between. Germline CDR1 is MNHNS and CDR2 is SASEGT. The CDR3 runs to 14 residues. CDR3 DNA sequence: TGTGCCAGCAGTGAAGTACCGGGAAGGATGACCCAGTACTTC. It translates to CASSEVPGRMTQYF.